The 15 T cell receptor beta chains below all came from one sample that was sequenced in a study of identical twins. TCRdb fed the 5' RACE reads into MiXCR, producing one record per CDR3 protein. The sample has around 960,000 distinct CDR3 sequences; 12% are singletons. This same sample was also part of a study on yellow fever vaccine responses in identical twins.

The specimen sequenced was PBMCs. These receptors all come from a young woman in good health.

The J gene is TRBJ2-7, the V gene TRBV20-1, with 8 bases aligning to TRBD2. J was trimmed by 6 bases and V by 6 bases; bases with no gene match: 10. The CDR3 totals 13 residues. Looked up from germline, CDR1 is DFQATT and CDR2 is SNEGSKA (reference sequence). The CDR3 loop is CSASPGTRREQYF. CDR3 nucleotides: TGCAGTGCGTCTCCCGGGACTAGACGCGAGCAGTACTTC.

This clonotype was picked up a small number of times. The CDR3 coding sequence is TGCAGCGCATCCAGGGTTGGGGGAACCTACGAGCAGTACTTC. Protein: CSASRVGGTYEQYF. This chain connects TRBV29-1 to TRBJ2-7; D may be TRBD1 or TRBD2 (5 bases each). This CDR3 spans 14 amino acids. Trimming removed 7 bases from V and 2 bases from J, with 18 bases in between. CDR1 is SQVTM and CDR2 is ANQGSEA in the germline V gene.

The chain couples TRBV10-3 to TRBJ2-1; D is uncertain. The CDR3 contains 12 residues. CDR1 ENHRY and CDR2 SYGVKD come from the germline V gene. Trimming removed 5 bases from V and 3 bases from J, with 5 bases in between. CDR3 nucleotide sequence: TGTGCCATCAGTAGTCTCTACAATGAGCAGTTCTTC. The encoded protein is CAISSLYNEQFF.

This clonotype was detected a few times. The chain is built from TRBV3-1 and TRBJ2-3; tentatively, D is TRBD1 (6 bases). This CDR3 comprises 13 residues. V was pared by 5 bases and J by 1 base, with 7 bases between. Germline CDR1 is LGHDT and CDR2 is YNNKEL (reference sequence). The CDR3 spells CASSNRGTDTQYF. CDR3 nucleotide sequence: TGTGCCAGCAGCAACAGGGGCACAGATACGCAGTATTTT.

J is TRBJ1-2 and V is TRBV10-3; 9 bases align to TRBD1. Germline CDR1 is ENHRY and CDR2 is SYGVKD. V lost 10 bases and J lost 4; bases outside the gene matches: 13. There are 15 residues in the CDR3. The CDR3 is CASSPDRGSIYGYTF. For the CDR3, the DNA is TGTGCCAGCAGCCCGGACAGGGGATCTATCTATGGCTACACCTTC.

This clonotype was counted a few times. The CDR3 nucleotides are TGCGCCAGCAGCCAAGAGGCGACTAGAGTTTGGAATGAGCAGTTCTTC. It specifies CASSQEATRVWNEQFF. The chain joins TRBV4-1 to TRBJ2-1; D possibly corresponds to TRBD2 (6 bases). CDR1 is MGHRA, CDR2 YSYEKL, per germline. V was cut by 0 bases and J by 7 bases, with 16 bases left in between. The CDR3 sequence is 16 residues long.

This clonotype appeared many times. The rearrangement links TRBV20-1 to TRBJ2-7; TRBD1 matches 10 bases. Germline-derived CDR1 and CDR2 are DFQATT and SNEGSKA (reference sequence). This CDR3 is 16 amino acids long. The ends lost 0 bases at V and 1 base at J; junction bases unmatched: 6. The CDR3 reads CSARERGQGTSYEQYF. CDR3 coding DNA: TGCAGTGCTAGAGAAAGGGGACAGGGGACTTCCTACGAGCAGTACTTC.

This chain connects TRBV7-9 to TRBJ2-7; TRBD2 is a possible D gene (6 bases). The CDR3 loop spans 15 amino acids. Germline CDR1 and CDR2: SEHNR and FQNEAQ (reference sequence). Trimming took 1 base from V and 4 from J, leaving 14 bases between them. CDR3 in DNA: TGTGCCAGCAGCTTAGTCGGGGGAGCTTATTACGAGCAGTACTTC. It translates to CASSLVGGAYYEQYF.

The chain employs TRBV3-1 and TRBJ1-1, with TRBD1 matching 7 bases. Trimming at V came to 7 bases and at J to 0 bases, leaving 8 bases not matched to a gene. This CDR3 has 15 amino acids. Germline-derived CDR1 and CDR2 are LGHDT and YNNKEL (reference sequence). In nucleotides, the CDR3 is TGTGCCAGCAACCTTGCCGGGACAGTGAACACTGAAGCTTTCTTT. It is translated as CASNLAGTVNTEAFF.

V is TRBV2 and J is TRBJ2-7; the match to TRBD1 covers 9 bases. Germline-derived CDR1 and CDR2 are SNHLY and FYNNEI. The V gene end was trimmed by 2 bases and the J gene end by 11 bases; junction bases not matched to a gene: 7. The CDR3 runs to 13 residues. The CDR3 here is CASSEKGQGVKYV. The CDR3 coding sequence is TGTGCCAGCAGTGAAAAGGGACAGGGAGTGAAGTACGTC.

This clonotype has a handful of counts. The chain joins TRBV6-1 to TRBJ1-5, with 8 bases identical to TRBD1. Germline V CDR1 and CDR2: MNHNS, SASEGT. Trimming removed 10 bases from V and 6 bases from J; junction bases left unmatched: 5. CDR3 size: 12 residues. CDR3 sequence reads: CANGQGGQPQHF. The CDR3 nucleotides read TGTGCCAACGGACAGGGCGGTCAGCCCCAGCATTTT.

J is TRBJ1-1 and V is TRBV2, with 7 bases lining up with TRBD1. The CDR3 has 17 amino acids. CDR1 SNHLY and CDR2 FYNNEI come from the germline V gene. V lost 8 bases, J lost 7 bases, and 22 bases stayed unmatched. The CDR3 sequence is CASAGNRGTVWDIEAFF. The CDR3 DNA reads TGTGCCAGCGCGGGAAACAGGGGCACTGTTTGGGACATTGAAGCTTTCTTT. The whole variable domain, remainder taken from reference TRBV2 and TRBJ1-1, is EPEVTQTPSHQVTQMGQEVILRCVPISNHLYFYWYRQILGQKVEFLVSFYNNEISEKSEIFDDQFSVERPDGSNFTLKIRSTKLEDSAMYFCASAGNRGTVWDIEAFFGQGTRLTVV.

As for this clonotype: A much larger clone sits a single nucleotide away, making a read error possible. The chain combines TRBV24-1 with TRBJ2-4; D gene ambiguous. There are 13 residues in the CDR3. Germline CDR1 KGHDR, CDR2 SFDVKD. V was shortened by 9 bases and J by 3 bases, with 11 bases between the two germline ends. CDR3 protein: CATQDIIKNIQYF. The DNA for the CDR3 is TGTGCCACCCAAGACATTATCAAAAACATTCAGTACTTC.

The chain carries TRBV11-2 and TRBJ2-5; tentatively, D is TRBD1 (5 bases). The CDR3 has 16 residues. V gave up 5 bases and J gave up 4 bases, with 20 bases separating them. Germline V gene lookup returns CDR1 SGHAT and CDR2 FQNNGV. This chain's CDR3 is CASSLKFRATPETQYF. CDR3 sequence (DNA): TGTGCCAGCAGCCTCAAATTCAGGGCAACCCCAGAGACCCAGTACTTC.

CDR3 in amino acids: CATRGGQNQETQYF. The CDR3 DNA sequence: TGTGCCACCAGGGGGGGGCAGAACCAAGAGACCCAGTACTTC. V gene TRBV24-1 combines with J gene TRBJ2-5; D possibly corresponds to TRBD2 (7 bases). With 7 bases removed from V and 0 bases from J, the gap between germline ends came to 11 bases. Germline V gene data show CDR1 as KGHDR and CDR2 as SFDVKD. This CDR3 is built from 14 residues.